This entry features one T cell receptor beta chain sequence. Ten or more counts support this clonotype. Its antigen specificity is not known. Base qualities were left out, and no much larger clone turns up one base away. This sample was included in a study of T cells in Graves' hyperthyroidism and ophthalmopathy (dated by TCRdb to the late 2010s). Regarding the study in general: Peripheral blood samples were taken at the time of initial diagnosis, prior to any treatment. A discovery cohort of around 98 patients, fewer than 50 with Graves' ophthalmopathy and under 60 with stable Graves' hyperthyroidism, was used to find distinguishing TCR V-J signatures. Prospective prediction of ophthalmopathy was tested in an independent validation cohort consisting of about 19 hyperthyroidism patients and around 16 patients who later progressed to ophthalmopathy. The roughly 90 discovery patients were divided at random into training and test sets in a 7:3 ratio. In about 6 Graves' hyperthyroidism patients, the study also compared T-cell repertoires from thyroid tissue with T-cell repertoires from blood. Following sampling, methimazole starting at 30 mg daily was given to hyperthyroidism patients, and high-dose intravenous methylprednisolone was given to ophthalmopathy patients. The paper reports TCR Vbeta CDR3 sequencing of 140 or so peripheral blood samples: some 41 ophthalmopathy, approximately 74 hyperthyroidism and around 17 progressor patients.

General study outcomes and caveats: In validation, the model predicted progression to ophthalmopathy with approximately 69% sensitivity and roughly 75% specificity, a median of 6.5 months before onset. In cross-validation, a model built on a 13 V-J signature told ophthalmopathy apart from stable hyperthyroidism with about 90% sensitivity and around 83% specificity, and in testing the same model reached 80%/75%. Sample size was not statistically predetermined, and blinding of investigators to group allocation was not performed. Most expanded thyroid clonotypes (frequency above 0.001) were also detected in blood, a finding suggesting that blood repertoires may reflect thyroid immune responses.

Including the terminal cysteine and phenylalanine, the CDR3 comprises 15 residues. Left in the record is the CDR3 DNA by itself, 45 bases read in frame from the first base. Trimming at the junction amounts to 5 bases on V and 6 bases on J, and the germline ends lie 17 bases apart. Sequences SGHAT (CDR1) and FQNNGV (CDR2) are obtained from the germline V gene. A patient counted as having stable Graves' hyperthyroidism if no progression to ophthalmopathy occurred over 18 months of follow-up. Hyperthyroidism patients were newly diagnosed, with disease duration under 2 months, and aged 18 to 65 years. The study excluded patients with uncontrolled infections, other autoimmune diseases, pregnancy or lactation. Diagnoses were established on the basis of clinical symptoms, serum thyroxine and TRAb, thyroid ultrasound, and orbital computed tomography. PBMCs were separated from roughly 9.6 ml of fresh peripheral blood using Ficoll-Paque density gradient centrifugation. Trizol reagent was used to extract total RNA, and RNA quality was then checked on an Agilent 2100 Bioanalyzer.

TCR beta CDR3 regions were amplified from RNA transcripts. A first-round RT-PCR of the TCR CDR3 used the HTBI primer set with the Qiagen OneStep RT-PCR kit. A second multiplex PCR round built the libraries, followed by size selection and purification. The libraries were sequenced on an Illumina HiSeq2000 using paired-end 100 bp reads. The original methods were these. SOAPnuke was used to process the raw data, removing reads that contained adapters or uncalled bases, had a mean Phred below 15, or lacked an exact match to the constant primer or identifier. COPE v1.2.5 was used to merge high-quality paired reads, and clonotypes were defined as unique nucleotide sequences. Clonotypes were aligned to IMGT TRBV, TRBD and TRBJ reference segments using MiTCR v1.1. The analysis was restricted to V-J combinations with a frequency above 0.0001, which together covered approximately 99% of the repertoires. The TCS score was defined as the ratio of F50 (clonal expansion) to E x V (chaos), calculated using BLOSUM62-based TCRdist between CDR3 peptides within each V-J. Welch's t-statistics and random forest reduced 500 to 650 V-J features to about 12, which were used in a naive Bayes classifier (R e1071). TCRdb handled the public reads itself, with Q25 trimming in fastp and clone calling in MiXCR, and kept productive beta chains. Rows are unified per CDR3 protein, each entry keeping the most common DNA and genes. What appears here as the V and J calls and clone size reflects TCRdb's work, not the paper's. Recorded for this sample are around 340,000 distinct CDR3 sequences; 16% of them occurred a single time. Approximately 35% of the sample goes to the ten largest clones.

Sequences were obtained from blood. This chain is built from TRBV11-2 and TRBJ2-1; the D gene is perhaps TRBD1, from 6 matching bases. The TCR comes from a man aged 30 to 45 with Graves' hyperthyroidism. The DNA is as follows: TGTGCCAGCAGCGTAGGTCAGGGACAAGGCAATGAGCAGTTCTTC. This codes for CASSVGQGQGNEQFF.